This TCR beta chain was documented in a study of shared clonotypes between healthy human individuals (dated by TCRdb to 2019 to 2021). The study in broad terms: The cohort included three men and a couple of women between 18 and 49 years of age. Each donor's leukapheresis produced roughly between about 0.9 and 9.5 billion PBMCs. For each donor, CD4 naive and CD4 memory were each run on three plates, CD8 naive on two plates, and CD8 memory on one plate. To increase sequencing depth and limit assay-specific biases, TCR repertoire library preparation and sequencing were carried out by different laboratories using diverse techniques. The study deeply sequenced blood TCR repertoires of five healthy adults to estimate repertoire size and the extent of clonotype sharing between individuals. The paper's findings and limits, for the study overall: Pairwise subsampling indicated that sequencing depth was expected to affect the degree of clonotype sharing among donors. Sharing across a few donors was observed for approximately 5% of naive CD4, less than 4% of naive CD8, about 2.3% of memory CD4, and around 0.44% of memory CD8 clonotypes. Rarefaction of sorted-subset datasets indicated incomplete sequencing despite the large sequencing depth. Estimated clonotype richness was generally larger for naive than for memory subsets. Because the study included a small number of donors, the genetic and exposure-history diversity represented was limited. Sampling was restricted to blood, and TCR repertoires in tissues likely differ from the TCR repertoires found in blood. Clonotypes shared by all four sorted-subset donors showed higher generation probabilities than non-shared clonotypes.

A word on this clone: It has no known antigen specificity. No much larger clone exists at a distance of one base, and base qualities are not known.

Using the deep immunoSEQ assay, TCR CDR3 regions were amplified from genomic DNA by multiplex PCR. Extracted genomic DNA from each cell subset was distributed evenly across all wells of several immunoSEQ 96-well plates, and each plate was treated as a replicate. For sorted subsets, about 210 ng of genomic DNA, equivalent to 25,000 to 35,000 T cell genomes, went into each replicate PCR. Purified libraries were quantified with a Qubit 3.0 fluorometer, sized on a Bioanalyzer 2100, and re-quantified with the KAPA Library Quantification kit. Each immunoSEQ 96-well plate was sequenced on its own single-read 150-cycle Illumina NextSeq 550 flow cell. Concerning the study's data processing: Because only junctional sequences without quality scores were contained in the immunoSEQ output, filtering matching that applied to full-length reads could not be performed. To assign V/J genes and CDR3, sequences were annotated against IMGT germline references using PyIR, a Python wrapper for IgBLAST v1.9. Any read was removed if the V/J assignment was weak (E-value above 1e-6), the CDR3 was missing, or the read contained stop codons, out-of-frame junctions, or ambiguous translated residues. V3J clonotypes were defined as sequences sharing the same inferred V gene, J gene, and CDR3 amino acid sequence. Percentage overlap between repertoires was calculated by dividing the number of shared unique clonotypes by the size of the smaller repertoire. RTK rarefaction, the Chao1 estimator, and Recon v2.1 estimates of unobserved clonotypes were used to assess repertoire richness. For all TCRbeta clonotypes obtained by the gDNA method from a few donors, generation probabilities were computed with OLGA. As stored in TCRdb, this immuneACCESS dataset retains in-frame rearrangements with V and J assigned. A fraction of the clones does not appear; measured against another copy, unresolved V genes explain less than half of the discrepancy, and the remainder lacks a known reason. V and J calls and clone size come straight from that table; D and trimming were deduced from the DNA. The sample profile shows some 2.3 million clones; 85% to 95% of them were found once. 0.35% to 0.5% of the sample is taken by the ten largest.

The CDR3 runs 15 residues from the cysteine to the phenylalanine. Only the CDR3 portion is preserved as DNA: 45 bases, with reading frame beginning at the first base. V drops 4 bases and J drops 7 bases, leaving 18 bases in between. CDR1 and CDR2 (SGDLS, YYNGEE) derive from the germline V gene. Healthy HIV-negative adults with no recently reported acute infections or vaccinations were included as donors. Every donor was a Caucasian adult living in Nashville, Tennessee, USA. CD4+ T cells were enriched through magnetic negative selection, after which naive cells were positively selected on CD45RA and the remaining negative fraction served as the memory subset. After blood collection by leukapheresis, PBMCs were isolated using Ficoll-Histopaque density gradient centrifugation and then cryopreserved in the vapor phase of liquid nitrogen. Analytical flow cytometry was used to check the purity and quantity of every magnetically sorted T cell population. Genomic DNA was isolated from every sorted fraction and measured by UV absorbance on a Nanodrop 2000c.

Sequencing input: naive CD4+ T cells from PBMCs. Taken with the paper, the label for cell subset or site translates to: CD45RA+ positively selected. The chain uses TRBV9 and TRBJ2-1; the D match is possibly TRBD1 or TRBD2, with 6 bases aligned in each. The receptor's source is a man younger than 35 in good health. Some clones in this sample may be carry-over from other donors' samples. The CDR3 here reads CASSPTLVGGNEQFF. Read as DNA, the sequence is TGTGCCAGCAGCCCGACACTTGTAGGGGGGAATGAGCAGTTCTTC. With all but the CDR3 taken from the reference TRBV9 and TRBJ2-1 genes, the full variable domain is: DSGVTQTPKHLITATGQRVTLRCSPRSGDLSVYWYQQSLDQGLQFLIQYYNGEERAKGNILERFSAQQFPDLHSELNLSSLELGDSALYFCASSPTLVGGNEQFFGPGTRLTVL.